The T cell receptor (beta chain) described here comes from a study of T cell responses to AZD1222 COVID-19 vaccine. General study results and limits: Donors skewed white British and female; clonal diversity was possibly underestimated. Baseline serostatus was positive in only a handful of AZD1222 recipients. The repertoires were collected only after the peak T cell response.

Second-dose intervals of approximately 4 or approximately 12 weeks were pooled. V was pared by 5 bases and J by 0 bases, with 6 bases of the junction left unmatched. The germline gives CDR1 MNHEY, CDR2 SVGAGI. The CDR3 runs 15 residues. Sequenced by immunoSEQ multiplex PCR; TCRdb stores in-frame clones only, minus some. The data contain approximately 170,000 clones, 88% of them singletons. Remarks on this clone: Its target is not known.

The chain employs TRBV6-5 and TRBJ1-2, with 7 nucleotides matching TRBD1. This clonotype originated in an adult who received the AZD1222 COVID-19 vaccine. Sequencing used peripheral blood, obtained 28 days after the second AZD1222 dose. This CDR3 reads CASSQSQGPNYGYTF. In DNA, the CDR3 is TGTGCCAGCAGTCAATCACAGGGGCCTAACTATGGCTACACCTTC.